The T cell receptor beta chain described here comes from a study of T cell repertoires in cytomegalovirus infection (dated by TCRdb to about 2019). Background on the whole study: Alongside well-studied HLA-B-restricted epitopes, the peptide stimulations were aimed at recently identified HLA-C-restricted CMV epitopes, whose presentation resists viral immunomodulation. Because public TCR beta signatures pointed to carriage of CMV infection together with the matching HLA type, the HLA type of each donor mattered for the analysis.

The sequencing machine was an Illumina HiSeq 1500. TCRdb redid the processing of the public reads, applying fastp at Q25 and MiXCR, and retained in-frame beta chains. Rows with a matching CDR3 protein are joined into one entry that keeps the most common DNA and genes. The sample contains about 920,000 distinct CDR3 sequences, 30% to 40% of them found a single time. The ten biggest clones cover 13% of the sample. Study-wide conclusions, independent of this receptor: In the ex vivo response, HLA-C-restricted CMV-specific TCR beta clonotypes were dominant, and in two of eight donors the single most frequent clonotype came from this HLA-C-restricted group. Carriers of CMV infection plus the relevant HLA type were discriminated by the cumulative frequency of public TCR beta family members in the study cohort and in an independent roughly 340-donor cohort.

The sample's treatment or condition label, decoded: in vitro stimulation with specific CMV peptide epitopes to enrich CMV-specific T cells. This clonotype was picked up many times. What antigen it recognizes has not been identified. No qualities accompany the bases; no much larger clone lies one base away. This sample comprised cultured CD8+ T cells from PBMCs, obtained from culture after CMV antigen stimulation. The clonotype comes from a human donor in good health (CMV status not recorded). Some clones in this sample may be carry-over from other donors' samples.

The CDR3: CASSFPLSVEQFF. The DNA sequence reads TGTGCCAGCAGCTTCCCGCTAAGCGTTGAGCAGTTCTTC. The rearrangement combines TRBV7-2 with TRBJ2-1; the D gene identity is not certain. Including cysteine and phenylalanine, the CDR3 has 13 amino acids. Of all the DNA, just the CDR3 is kept, 39 bases in frame from base 1. The junction shows trimming of 3 bases on V and 9 bases on J, plus 12 bases between the germline ends. The germline V gene gives CDR1 as SGHTA and CDR2 as FQGNSA.